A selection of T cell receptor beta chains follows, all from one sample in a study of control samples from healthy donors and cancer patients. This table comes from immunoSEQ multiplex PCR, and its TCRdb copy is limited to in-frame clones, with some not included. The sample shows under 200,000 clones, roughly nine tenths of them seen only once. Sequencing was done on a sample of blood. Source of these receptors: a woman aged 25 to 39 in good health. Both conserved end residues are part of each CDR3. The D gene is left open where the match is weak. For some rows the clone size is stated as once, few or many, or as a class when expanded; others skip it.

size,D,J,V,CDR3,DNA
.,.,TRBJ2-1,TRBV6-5,CASTTYRLEQFF,TGTGCCAGCACCACATACCGGCTTGAGCAGTTCTTC
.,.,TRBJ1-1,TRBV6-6,CASRLQGNTEAFF,TGTGCCAGCAGACTTCAGGGGAACACTGAAGCTTTCTTT
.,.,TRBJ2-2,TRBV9,CASSVGQAAGELFF,TGTGCCAGCAGCGTAGGACAGGCTGCCGGGGAGCTGTTTTTT
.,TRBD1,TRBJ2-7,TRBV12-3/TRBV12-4,CASSRQGDEQYF,TGTGCCAGCAGTCGACAGGGGGACGAGCAGTACTTC
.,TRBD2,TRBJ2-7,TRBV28,CASSPGTSEVYEQYF,TGTGCCAGCAGTCCAGGGACTAGCGAAGTCTACGAGCAGTACTTC
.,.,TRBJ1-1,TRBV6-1,CASSEEWDGTEAFF,TGTGCCAGCAGTGAAGAATGGGATGGCACTGAAGCTTTCTTT
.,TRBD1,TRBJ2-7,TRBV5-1,CASSLGQGGGWVEQYF,TGCGCCAGCAGCCTCGGACAGGGAGGAGGGTGGGTCGAGCAGTACTTC
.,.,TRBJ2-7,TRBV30,CAWSVPERPSSYEQYF,TGTGCCTGGAGTGTTCCCGAGAGGCCAAGCTCCTACGAGCAGTACTTC
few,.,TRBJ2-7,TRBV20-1,CSASSGATGDSYEQYF,TGCAGTGCTAGTAGCGGGGCTACAGGGGACTCCTACGAGCAGTACTTC
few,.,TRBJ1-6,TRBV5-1,CASSIQVDSPLHF,TGCGCCAGCAGCATTCAGGTCGATTCACCCCTCCACTTT
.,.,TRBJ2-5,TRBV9,CASSPRTNQETQYF,TGTGCCAGCAGCCCCCGGACAAATCAAGAGACCCAGTACTTC
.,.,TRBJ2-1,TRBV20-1,CSARDNEQFF,TGCAGTGCCCGCGACAATGAGCAGTTCTTC
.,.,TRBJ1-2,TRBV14,CASSRTFGGYTF,TGTGCCAGCAGCCGAACCTTCGGTGGCTACACCTTC
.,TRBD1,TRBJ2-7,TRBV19,CASRRDRATNEQYF,TGTGCCAGTAGGCGGGACAGGGCGACGAACGAGCAGTACTTC
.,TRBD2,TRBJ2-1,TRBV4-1,CASSPSSGSSYNEQFF,TGCGCCAGCAGCCCCTCTAGCGGGAGCTCCTACAATGAGCAGTTCTTC